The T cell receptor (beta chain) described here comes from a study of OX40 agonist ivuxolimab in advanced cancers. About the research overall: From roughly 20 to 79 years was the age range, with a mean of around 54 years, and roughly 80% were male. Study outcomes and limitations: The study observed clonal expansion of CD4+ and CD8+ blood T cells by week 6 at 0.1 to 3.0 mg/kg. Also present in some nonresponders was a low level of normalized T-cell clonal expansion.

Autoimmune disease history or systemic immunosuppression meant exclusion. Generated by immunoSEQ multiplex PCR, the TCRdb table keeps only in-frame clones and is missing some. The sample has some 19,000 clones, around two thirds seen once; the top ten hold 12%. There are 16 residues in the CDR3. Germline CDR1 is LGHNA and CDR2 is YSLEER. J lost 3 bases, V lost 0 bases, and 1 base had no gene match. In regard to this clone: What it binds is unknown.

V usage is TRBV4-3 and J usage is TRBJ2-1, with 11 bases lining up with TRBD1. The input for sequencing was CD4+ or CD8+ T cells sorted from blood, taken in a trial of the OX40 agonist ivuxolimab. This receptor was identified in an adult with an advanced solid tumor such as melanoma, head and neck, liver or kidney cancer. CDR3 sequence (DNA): TGCGCCAGCAGCCAAGATGGGACAGGGGGCTACAATGAGCAGTTCTTC. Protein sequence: CASSQDGTGGYNEQFF.